The source of this T cell receptor (beta chain) is a study of T cell changes during pregnancy in multiple sclerosis. Libraries were prepared by immunoSEQ multiplex PCR; TCRdb keeps only in-frame clonotypes and omits some of them. The sample contains around 42,000 clones, roughly nine tenths of which appear only once. The germline V gene has CDR1 SNHLY and CDR2 FYNNEI. The CDR3 totals 15 residues. Trimming stripped 4 bases from V and 0 bases from J, with 13 bases between. The sequence came from a female donor with multiple sclerosis, enrolled in a pregnancy study. This specimen consisted of CD4+ T cells from peripheral blood mononuclear cells, obtained before pregnancy. V usage is TRBV2 and J usage is TRBJ2-7; weak D call: TRBD2 (6 bases). This chain's CDR3 is CASSAEAGSSYEQYF. The CDR3, as DNA: TGTGCCAGCAGTGCAGAAGCGGGCAGCTCCTACGAGCAGTACTTC.